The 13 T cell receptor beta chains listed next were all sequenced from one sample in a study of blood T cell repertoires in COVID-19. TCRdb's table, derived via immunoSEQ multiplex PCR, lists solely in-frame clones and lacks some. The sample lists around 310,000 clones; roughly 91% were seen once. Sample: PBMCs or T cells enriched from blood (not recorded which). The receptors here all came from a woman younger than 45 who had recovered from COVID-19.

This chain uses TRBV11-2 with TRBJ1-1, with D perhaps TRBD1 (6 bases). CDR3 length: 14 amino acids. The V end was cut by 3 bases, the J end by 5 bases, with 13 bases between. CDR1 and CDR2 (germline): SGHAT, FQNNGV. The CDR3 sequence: CASSFNRVGTEAFF. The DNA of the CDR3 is TGTGCCAGCAGCTTTAACAGGGTAGGGACTGAAGCTTTCTTT.

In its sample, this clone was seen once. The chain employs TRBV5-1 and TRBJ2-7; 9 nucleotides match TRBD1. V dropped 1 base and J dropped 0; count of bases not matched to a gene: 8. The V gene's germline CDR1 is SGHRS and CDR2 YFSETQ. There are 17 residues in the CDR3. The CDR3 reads CASSLSTGGLPSYEQYF. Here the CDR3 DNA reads TGCGCCAGCAGCTTGAGTACAGGGGGCCTCCCCTCCTACGAGCAGTACTTC.

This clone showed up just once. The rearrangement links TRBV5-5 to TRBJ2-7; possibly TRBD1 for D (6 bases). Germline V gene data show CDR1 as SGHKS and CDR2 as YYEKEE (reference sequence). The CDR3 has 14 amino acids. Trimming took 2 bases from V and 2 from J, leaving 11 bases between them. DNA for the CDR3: TGTGCCAGCAGCTTATGGGACACGGCCTACGAGCAGTACTTC. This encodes CASSLWDTAYEQYF.

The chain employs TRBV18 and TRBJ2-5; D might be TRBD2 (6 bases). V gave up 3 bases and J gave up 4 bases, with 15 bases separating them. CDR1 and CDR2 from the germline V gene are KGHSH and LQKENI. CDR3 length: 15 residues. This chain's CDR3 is CASSPSGGGRETQYF. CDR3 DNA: TGTGCCAGCTCACCTAGCGGAGGAGGACGAGAGACCCAGTACTTC. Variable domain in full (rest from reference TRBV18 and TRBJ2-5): NAGVMQNPRHLVRRRGQEARLRCSPMKGHSHVYWYRQLPEEGLKFMVYLQKENIIDESGMPKERFSAEFPKEGPSILRIQQVVRGDSAAYFCASSPSGGGRETQYFGPGTRLLVL.

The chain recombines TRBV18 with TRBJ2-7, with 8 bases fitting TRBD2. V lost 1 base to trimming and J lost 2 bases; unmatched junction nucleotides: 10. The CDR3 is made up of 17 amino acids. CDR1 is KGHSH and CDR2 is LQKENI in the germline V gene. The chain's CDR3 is CASSPRSELADPYEQYF. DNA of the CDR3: TGTGCCAGCTCACCACGATCCGAACTAGCGGACCCCTACGAGCAGTACTTC.

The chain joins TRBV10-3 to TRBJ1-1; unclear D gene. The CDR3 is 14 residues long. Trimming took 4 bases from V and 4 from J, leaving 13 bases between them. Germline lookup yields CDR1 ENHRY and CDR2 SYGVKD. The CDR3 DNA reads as TGTGCCATCAGTGTTCTTTCGGGTGGCACTGAAGCTTTCTTT. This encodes CAISVLSGGTEAFF.

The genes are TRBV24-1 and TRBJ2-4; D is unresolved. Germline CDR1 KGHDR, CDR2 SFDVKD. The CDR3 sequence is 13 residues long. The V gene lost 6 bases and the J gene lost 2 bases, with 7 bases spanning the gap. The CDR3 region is CATSSRSKNIQYF. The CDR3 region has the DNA TGTGCCACCAGTTCTAGGTCCAAAAACATTCAGTACTTC.

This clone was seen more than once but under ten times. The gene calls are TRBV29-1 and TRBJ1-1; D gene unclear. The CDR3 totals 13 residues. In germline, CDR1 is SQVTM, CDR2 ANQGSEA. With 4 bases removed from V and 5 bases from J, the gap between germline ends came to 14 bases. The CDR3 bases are TGCAGCGTTGGATGGAGACTAGAGACTGAAGCTTTCTTT. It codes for CSVGWRLETEAFF.

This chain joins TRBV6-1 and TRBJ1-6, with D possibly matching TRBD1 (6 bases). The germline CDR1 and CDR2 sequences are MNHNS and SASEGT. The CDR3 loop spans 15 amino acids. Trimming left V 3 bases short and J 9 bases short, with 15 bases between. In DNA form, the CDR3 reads TGTGCCAGCAGTGACGGACAGCGCCATGTTTCACCCCTCCACTTT. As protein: CASSDGQRHVSPLHF.

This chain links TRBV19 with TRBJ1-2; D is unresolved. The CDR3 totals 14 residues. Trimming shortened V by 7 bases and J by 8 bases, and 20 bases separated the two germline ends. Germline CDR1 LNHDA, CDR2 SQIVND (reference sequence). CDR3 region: CASKFSVDSSGYTF. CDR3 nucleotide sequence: TGTGCCAGTAAGTTCTCGGTCGACTCGTCGGGCTACACCTTC. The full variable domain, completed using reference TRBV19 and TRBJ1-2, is DGGITQSPKYLFRKEGQNVTLSCEQNLNHDAMYWYRQDPGQGLRLIYYSQIVNDFQKGDIAEGYSVSREKKESFPLTVTSAQKNPTAFYLCASKFSVDSSGYTFGSGTRLTVV.

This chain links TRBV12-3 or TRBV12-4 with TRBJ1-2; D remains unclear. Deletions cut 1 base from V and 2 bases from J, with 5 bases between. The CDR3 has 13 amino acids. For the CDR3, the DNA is TGTGCCAGCAGTTTAGGAGGGAACTATGGCTACACCTTC. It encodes CASSLGGNYGYTF.

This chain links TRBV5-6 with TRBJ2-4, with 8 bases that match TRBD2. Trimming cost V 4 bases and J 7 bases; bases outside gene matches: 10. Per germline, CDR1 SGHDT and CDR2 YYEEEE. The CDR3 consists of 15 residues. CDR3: CASSRSGRLENIQYF. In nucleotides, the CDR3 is TGTGCCAGCAGCAGGAGCGGGAGATTGGAGAACATTCAGTACTTC.

The CDR3 loop reads CASSLGTVANYGYTF. CDR3 DNA sequence: TGTGCCAGCAGCTTAGGGACAGTAGCTAACTATGGCTACACCTTC. The chain joins TRBV7-9 to TRBJ1-2, with TRBD1 as a possible D gene (6 bases). There are 15 residues in the CDR3. CDR1 and CDR2 from the germline V gene are SEHNR and FQNEAQ (reference sequence). V dropped 1 base and J dropped 0 bases, with 9 bases sitting between them.